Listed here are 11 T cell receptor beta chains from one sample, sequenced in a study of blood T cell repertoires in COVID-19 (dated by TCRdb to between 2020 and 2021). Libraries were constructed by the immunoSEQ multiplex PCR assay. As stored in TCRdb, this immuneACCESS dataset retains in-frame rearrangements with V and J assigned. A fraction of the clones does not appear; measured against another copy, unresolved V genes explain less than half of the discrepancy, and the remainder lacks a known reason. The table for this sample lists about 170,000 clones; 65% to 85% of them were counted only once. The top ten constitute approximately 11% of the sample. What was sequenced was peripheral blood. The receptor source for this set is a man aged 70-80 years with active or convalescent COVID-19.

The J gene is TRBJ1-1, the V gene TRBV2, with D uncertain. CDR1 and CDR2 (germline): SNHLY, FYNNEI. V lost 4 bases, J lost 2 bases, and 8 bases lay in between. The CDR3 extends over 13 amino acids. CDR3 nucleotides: TGTGCCAGCAGTGTTACTGTAAACACTGAAGCTTTCTTT. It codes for CASSVTVNTEAFF.

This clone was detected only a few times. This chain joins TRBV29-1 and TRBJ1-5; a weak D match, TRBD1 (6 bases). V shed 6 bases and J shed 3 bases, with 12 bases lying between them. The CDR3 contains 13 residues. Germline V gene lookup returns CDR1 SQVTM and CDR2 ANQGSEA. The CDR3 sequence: CSVAGALNQPQHF. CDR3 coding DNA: TGCAGCGTCGCAGGGGCCCTCAATCAGCCCCAGCATTTT.

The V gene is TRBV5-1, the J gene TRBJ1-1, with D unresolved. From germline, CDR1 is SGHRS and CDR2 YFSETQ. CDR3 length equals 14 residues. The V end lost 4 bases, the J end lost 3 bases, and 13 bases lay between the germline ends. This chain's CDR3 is CASSPPGSYTEAFF. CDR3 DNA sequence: TGCGCCAGCAGCCCGCCCGGGAGCTACACTGAAGCTTTCTTT.

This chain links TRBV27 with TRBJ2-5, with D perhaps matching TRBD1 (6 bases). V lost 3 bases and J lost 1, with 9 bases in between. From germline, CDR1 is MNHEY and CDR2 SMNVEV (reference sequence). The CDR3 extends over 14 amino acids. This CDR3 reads CASSLGTPQETQYF. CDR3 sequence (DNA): TGTGCCAGCAGTTTGGGGACACCCCAAGAGACCCAGTACTTC.

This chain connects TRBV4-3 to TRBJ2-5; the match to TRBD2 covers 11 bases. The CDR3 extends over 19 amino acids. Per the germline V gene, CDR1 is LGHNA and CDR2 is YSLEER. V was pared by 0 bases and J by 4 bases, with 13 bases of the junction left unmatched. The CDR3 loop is CASSQEWIAGGPYGETQYF. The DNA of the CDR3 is TGCGCCAGCAGCCAAGAGTGGATAGCGGGAGGGCCATATGGAGAGACCCAGTACTTC.

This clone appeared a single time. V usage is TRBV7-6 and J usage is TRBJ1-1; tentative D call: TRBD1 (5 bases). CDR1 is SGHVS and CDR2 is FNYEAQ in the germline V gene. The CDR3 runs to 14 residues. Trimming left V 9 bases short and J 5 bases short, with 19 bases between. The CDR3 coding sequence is TGTGCCAGTCTGGGTGGAGGGGCAAGGACTGAAGCTTTCTTT. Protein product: CASLGGGARTEAFF.

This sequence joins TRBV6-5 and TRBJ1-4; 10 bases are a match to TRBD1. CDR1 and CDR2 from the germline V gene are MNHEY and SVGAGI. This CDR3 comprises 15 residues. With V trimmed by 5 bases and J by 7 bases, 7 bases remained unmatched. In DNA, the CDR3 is TGTGCCAGCAGTCACGGGACAGGGGAGGGTGAAAAACTGTTTTTT. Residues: CASSHGTGEGEKLFF.

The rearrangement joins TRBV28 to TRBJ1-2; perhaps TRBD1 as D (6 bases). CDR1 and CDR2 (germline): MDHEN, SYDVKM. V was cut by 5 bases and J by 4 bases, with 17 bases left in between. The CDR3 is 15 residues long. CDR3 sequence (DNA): TGTGCCAGCAGTCCTCCAACAGGGTTCCTCTATGGCTACACCTTC. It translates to CASSPPTGFLYGYTF.

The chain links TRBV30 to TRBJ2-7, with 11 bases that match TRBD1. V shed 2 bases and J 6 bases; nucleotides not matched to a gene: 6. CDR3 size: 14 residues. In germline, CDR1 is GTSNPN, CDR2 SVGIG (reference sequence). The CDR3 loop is CAWSPGTGGSEQYF. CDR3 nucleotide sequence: TGTGCCTGGAGTCCCGGGACAGGGGGGAGCGAGCAGTACTTC.

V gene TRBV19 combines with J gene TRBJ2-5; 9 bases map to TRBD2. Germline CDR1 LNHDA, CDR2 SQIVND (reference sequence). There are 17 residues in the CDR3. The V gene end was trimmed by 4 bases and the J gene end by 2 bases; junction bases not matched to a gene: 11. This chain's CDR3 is CASSKTHSTSGQETQYF. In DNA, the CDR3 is TGTGCCAGTAGTAAAACCCATTCGACTAGCGGACAAGAGACCCAGTACTTC.

In DNA form, the CDR3 reads TGCGCCAGCAGCTCGACAGGGGGGAGCGACGAGCAGTACTTC. This sequence encodes CASSSTGGSDEQYF. V is TRBV5-1 and J is TRBJ2-7; 9 bases are shared with TRBD1. The CDR3 spans 14 residues. J gave up 5 bases and V 3 bases, and 6 bases lay outside the gene matches. CDR1 is SGHRS and CDR2 is YFSETQ in the germline V gene. Filled out from reference TRBV5-1 and TRBJ2-7, the complete variable domain reads KAGVTQTPRYLIKTRGQQVTLSCSPISGHRSVSWYQQTPGQGLQFLFEYFSETQRNKGNFPGRFSGRQFSNSRSEMNVSTLELGDSALYLCASSSTGGSDEQYFGPGTRLTVT.